This TCR beta chain was recorded in a study of blood T cell repertoires in COVID-19 (dated by TCRdb to 2018 to 2020). Regarding the research as a whole: The collaborator samples originated in the United States, Italy and Spain and spanned the acute and convalescent phases of COVID-19. The prospective study material was composed of cDNA or gDNA derived from T cells, B-cell-depleted T cells, or PBMCs. Deeply sampled blood TCRbeta repertoires from subjects exposed to, actively infected with, or recovered from COVID-19 were included in the dataset. A freely available public database, intended as a resource for researchers studying the immune response to SARS-CoV-2, is where the repertoires were released. The samples were drawn from two sources: the first 160 participants of the ongoing ImmuneRACE study, and fewer than 1,500 subjects contributed by 6 global collaborators. Nearly every sample came with metadata listing a de-identified subject ID, COVID-19 status, age in years and sex. Where HLA class I and class II types were available, the types were taken from metadata supplied by the sample provider, not from assay-based typing.

Its CDR3 holds 15 amino acids, cysteine through phenylalanine. Solely the CDR3 DNA is kept, with 45 bases framed from the first base. The junction shows trimming of 1 base on V and 5 bases on J, and the gene matches do not reach 8 bases of it. CDR1 and CDR2, looked up from the germline V gene (reference sequence), are SEHNR and FQNEAQ. TCRbeta CDR3 regions were amplified from genomic DNA by means of the immunoSEQ Assay, a bias-controlled multiplex PCR. In the paper's pipeline: The number of nucleated cells in each sample was estimated by amplification of reference gene primers within the assay. To quantify the absolute abundance of each unique TCRbeta CDR3 rearrangement, sequence reads were collapsed and filtered. For each sample, productive Simpson clonality was calculated as the square root of Simpson's diversity index across productive rearrangements. What TCRdb holds here is the immuneACCESS table cut down to in-frame rearrangements. Part of the clones is not present; checked against another copy, under half of the missing clones reflect an unresolved V gene, and the others are unexplained. For V, J and clone size, that table is used; D and trimming come from the DNA. For this sample there are roughly 59,000 clones; about 78% appear just once. The ten largest make up roughly an eighth of the sample.

On the study overall, not on this receptor specifically: The quantity of clinical and demographic metadata differed by source and by participant and was supplied without curation.

Regarding this clone: Its recognized antigen is unknown. No clone much larger than this one lies a single base away; base qualities are absent.

Each collaborating institution followed its own protocols to collect whole blood in K2EDTA tubes. For TCRbeta analysis, collaborators shipped samples in one of three forms: frozen whole blood, isolated PBMCs, or DNA extracted from either of those sample types. Rearrangement joined TRBV7-9 to TRBJ2-7; the junction holds 7 bases that match TRBD1. This clonotype was obtained from a man older than 75 with acute or convalescent COVID-19. The sequenced sample was peripheral blood. The CDR3 reads as follows: CASSLVVRGLDEQYF. The nucleotide sequence is given as TGTGCCAGCAGCTTAGTGGTAAGGGGGCTCGACGAGCAGTACTTC.